The next 14 T cell receptor beta chains were all read from a single sample in a study of tumor-infiltrating lymphocytes in primary liver carcinoma. TCR beta cDNA was made from 500 ng total RNA with a constant-region primer. Slightly modified ARM-PCR served as the procedure for the TCR beta libraries. These libraries came from three rounds of nested multiplex PCR. Forward primers for TRBV1-TRBV30 and a C-beta reverse primer served the first two PCR rounds, at roughly 10 cycles each. Each CDR3 protein is one row after TCRdb ran MiXCR on the multiplex PCR reads. The sample lists approximately 300,000 distinct CDR3 sequences, 50% to 70% occurring once. Germline DNA was extracted alongside blood RNA, which was obtained from unsorted whole blood. Sequencing used peripheral blood. The receptors were gathered from a man aged 40-49 years with primary liver carcinoma and hepatitis B virus infection.

In this sample, this clonotype turned up a few times. The V call is TRBV19, the J call TRBJ2-1; D uncertain. The CDR3 spans 13 residues. Germline V gene lookup returns CDR1 LNHDA and CDR2 SQIVND (reference sequence). Trimming took off 2 bases at V and 8 bases at J, with 10 bases between the two ends. CDR3 loop: CASSISVVYEQFF. CDR3 in DNA: TGTGCCAGTAGTATATCAGTTGTCTATGAGCAGTTCTTC.

Note on this clonotype: It may be a read error: a sequence one base away is much more abundant. The rearrangement uses TRBV5-5 and TRBJ2-1; either TRBD1 or TRBD2 may supply D (5 bases each). In germline, CDR1 is SGHKS, CDR2 YYEKEE (reference sequence). This CDR3 has 15 amino acids. The germline V and J ends were trimmed by 0 bases and 7 bases, with 14 bases remaining between them. As DNA, the CDR3 is TGTGCCAGCAGCTTGGGGGACGGGGCCCCGAATGAGCAGTTCTTC. Protein sequence: CASSLGDGAPNEQFF.

Remarks on this clonotype: This may stem from a read error, because a much larger clone lies one nucleotide away. The V gene is TRBV6-6, the J gene TRBJ1-5; D is possibly TRBD1 (6 bases). This CDR3 contains 14 residues. Per the germline V gene, CDR1 is MNHNY and CDR2 is SVGAGI (reference sequence). The CDR3: CASRPGTHNQSQHF. Written as DNA, the CDR3 is TGTGCCAGCAGGCCCGGGACACACAATCAGTCCCAGCATTTT.

Points on this clonotype: Sequence at one end of the junction differs from germline and may be a read error. The J gene is TRBJ1-3, the V gene TRBV11-3; no clear D. Germline loops: CDR1 SGHNT, CDR2 YENEEA. This CDR3 contains 15 residues. CDR3 protein: CVSSRRLLPGNTIYF. Here the CDR3 DNA reads TGTGTCAGCAGCCGTCGGCTTCTACCAGGAAACACCATATATTTT.

Concerning this clonotype: The conserved final phenylalanine or tryptophan is absent from the CDR3, which likely points to a read error. The DNA is left out, because the CDR3 cannot be placed on it with certainty; the CDR3 is given as TCRdb lists it. The V and J genes are TRBV4-1 and TRBJ2-5. CDR1 and CDR2 from the germline V gene are MGHRA and YSYEKL. The length of the CDR3 is 11 amino acids, counting both ends. The CDR3 sequence is CASNQQETQHL.

The gene calls are TRBV4-1 and TRBJ2-7, with unresolved D. The V gene lost 1 base and the J gene lost 3 bases, with 13 bases spanning the gap. The CDR3 consists of 15 residues. Germline CDR1 reads MGHRA; CDR2 reads YSYEKL. CDR3 loop: CASSQGPGDFYEQYF. The CDR3 nucleotides read TGCGCCAGCAGCCAAGGGCCAGGAGACTTCTACGAGCAGTACTTC.

V usage is TRBV11-2 and J usage is TRBJ2-3, with TRBD2 identical over 7 bases. The CDR3 spans 16 residues. The germline gives CDR1 SGHAT, CDR2 FQNNGV. J was trimmed by 4 bases and V by 1 base; bases with no gene match: 8. The CDR3: CASSLGGGVVSDTQYF. CDR3 coding DNA: TGTGCCAGCAGCTTAGGGGGGGGAGTGGTCTCAGATACGCAGTATTTT.

This clonotype has a count of ten or more. The J gene is TRBJ2-7, the V gene TRBV4-1; the match to TRBD2 covers 8 bases. The CDR3 is 16 amino acids. Germline loops: CDR1 MGHRA, CDR2 YSYEKL. J was trimmed by 2 bases and V by 4 bases; bases with no gene match: 10. The CDR3 DNA follows: TGCGCCAGCAGCCGATCCGGCGGGACTAGGGCCTACGAGCAGTACTTC. Amino acid sequence: CASSRSGGTRAYEQYF.

This clonotype came up once. No conserved phenylalanine or tryptophan ends this CDR3, so it is likely a read error. This CDR3 reads CASTEALRRGETQYL. CDR3 bases: TGTGCCAGCACTGAAGCGCTCAGGCGGGGGGAGACCCAGTACTTA. The chain recombines TRBV6-1 with TRBJ2-5; 7 nucleotides line up with TRBD2. The CDR3 totals 15 residues. Germline V lookup: CDR1 MNHNS, CDR2 SASEGT.

On this clonotype itself: The germline gene is not matched at one end of the junction; a read error may be the cause. J is TRBJ2-2 and V is TRBV4-3; possibly TRBD1 for D (5 bases). CDR1 and CDR2 (germline): LGHNA, YSLEER. This CDR3 is 16 amino acids long. The CDR3 here is CANSQGPTRATGELFF. The CDR3 bases are TGCGCCAACAGCCAAGGCCCCACCAGGGCCACCGGGGAGCTGTTTTTT.

For this clonotype: With a much larger clone just one base away, this may be a read error. In nucleotides, the CDR3 is TGTCCCATCAGTGTTAGCGGGCAAATCAATGAGCAGTTCTTC. Translating gives CPISVSGQINEQFF. The V gene is TRBV10-3, the J gene TRBJ2-1; 7 bases map to TRBD2. The CDR3 loop spans 14 amino acids. Per the germline V gene, CDR1 is ENHRY and CDR2 is SYGVKD.

This clonotype was seen only a few times. The chain carries TRBV7-8 and TRBJ1-2, with 10 positions matching TRBD1. Germline CDR1 SGHVS, CDR2 FQNEAQ. The CDR3 spans 13 residues. Trimming cost V 5 bases and J 8 bases; bases outside gene matches: 5. CDR3 DNA: TGTGCCAGCAGCCGACAGGGGGCTGAGGGCTACACCTTC. The encoded protein is CASSRQGAEGYTF.

As regards this clonotype: Lacking the conserved final phenylalanine or tryptophan, this CDR3 likely reflects a read error. The J gene is TRBJ2-1, the V gene TRBV5-5; D is uncertain. Trimming removed 1 base from V and 5 bases from J, with 10 bases in between. CDR3 size: 14 residues. Looked up from germline, CDR1 is SGHKS and CDR2 is YYEKEE (reference sequence). CDR3 sequence reads: CASSLIWTHNEQFY. CDR3 nucleotides: TGTGCCAGCAGCTTGATTTGGACCCACAATGAGCAGTTCTAT.

A single count supports this clonotype. It may be a read error: a sequence one base away is much more abundant. This chain links TRBV12-3 or TRBV12-4 with TRBJ2-1; D unresolved. CDR3 length: 13 residues. As DNA, the CDR3 is TGTGCCAGCACCCCCTCGAGGTCTAGTGAGCGGTTCTTC. Translated: CASTPSRSSERFF.